Listed here are 2 T cell receptor beta chains from one sample, sequenced in a study of shared clonotypes between healthy human individuals. Here immunoSEQ multiplex PCR was the method, and the copy in TCRdb shows in-frame clones only, minus some. The sample carries hundreds of thousands of clones, 74% recorded once. Sample: memory CD4+ T cells sorted from blood. Subset reported: CD45RA-negative fraction. The source is a man aged 30 to 45 in good health.

This clone was seen a few times. The chain uses TRBV5-4 and TRBJ2-3; 7 bases match TRBD2. CDR3 length equals 15 residues. The V gene end was trimmed by 5 bases and the J gene end by 2 bases; junction bases not matched to a gene: 8. Germline CDR1 is SGHNT and CDR2 is YYREEE (reference sequence). CDR3 nucleotide sequence: TGTGCCAGCAGAAACTTTCGGGAGGTCACAGATACGCAGTATTTT. Its protein is CASRNFREVTDTQYF.

This clone came up a few times. V usage is TRBV19 and J usage is TRBJ1-2; TRBD1 is a possible D gene (6 bases). V was trimmed by 6 bases and J by 4 bases, leaving 18 bases between them. The CDR3 runs to 15 residues. Germline CDR1 is LNHDA and CDR2 is SQIVND (reference sequence). The CDR3 loop reads CASRPTRPGAYGYTF. CDR3 DNA: TGTGCCAGTAGGCCCACAAGGCCGGGGGCCTATGGCTACACCTTC.